Sequencing of this TCR beta chain was carried out in a study of cytomegalovirus exposure and HLA in healthy donors. Whole-study context: Caucasian-associated ancestry cluster membership applied to approximately 80% of nearly 400 genotyped donors. General study results and limits: Researchers reportedly found TCR beta sequences accurately predicted most subjects' HLA-A and HLA-B alleles. Presence/absence analyses took donor sequencing depth as roughly uniform.

Germline CDR1 reads LGHNA; CDR2 reads YSLEER. V lost 0 bases and J lost 8, with 14 bases in between. The CDR3 is 15 amino acids. Remarks on this clone: Its antigen is unidentified.

Donors had nominal health at sampling but likely had unrecorded immune exposures. Primers included in the PCR were 60 Vbeta and 13 Jbeta primers. Produced via immunoSEQ multiplex PCR; TCRdb's table is partial and in-frame only. Of 200,000 to 250,000 clones listed, roughly 82% are singletons. The chain recombines TRBV4-3 with TRBJ2-1; D remains unclear. The origin of this receptor is a woman aged 40 to 49 in good health and CMV-seropositive. Sequenced sample: PBMCs. CDR3 sequence: CASSQDSPTQYEQFF. CDR3 bases: TGCGCCAGCAGCCAAGATAGCCCGACGCAGTATGAGCAGTTCTTC.